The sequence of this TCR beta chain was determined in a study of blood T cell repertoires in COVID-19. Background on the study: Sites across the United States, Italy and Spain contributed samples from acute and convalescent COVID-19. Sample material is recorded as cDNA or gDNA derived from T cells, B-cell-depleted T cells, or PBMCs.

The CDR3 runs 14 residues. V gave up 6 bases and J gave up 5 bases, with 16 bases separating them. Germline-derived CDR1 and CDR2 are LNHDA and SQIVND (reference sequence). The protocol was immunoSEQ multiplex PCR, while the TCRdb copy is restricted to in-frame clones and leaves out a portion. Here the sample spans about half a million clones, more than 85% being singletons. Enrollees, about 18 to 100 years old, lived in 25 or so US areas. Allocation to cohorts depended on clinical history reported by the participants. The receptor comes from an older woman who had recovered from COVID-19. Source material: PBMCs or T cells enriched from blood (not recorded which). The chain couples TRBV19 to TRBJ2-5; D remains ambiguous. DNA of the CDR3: TGTGCCAGTAGCCCGATAGCCCAGTCCGAGACCCAGTACTTC. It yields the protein CASSPIAQSETQYF.